These 9 T cell receptor beta chains were all obtained from the same sample, sequenced in a study of T cells in Graves' hyperthyroidism and ophthalmopathy. Amplification of TCR beta CDR3 regions used RNA as the template. Researchers ran a first-round RT-PCR on the TCR CDR3 using the HTBI primer set. One entry per CDR3 protein, called by TCRdb with MiXCR from the multiplex PCR reads. The sample gives around 690,000 distinct CDR3 sequences, approximately 15% of which show up once; 15% to 18% is in the top ten. The sequencing input was blood. The receptors derive from a man aged 50 or older with Graves' hyperthyroidism.

Many counts were recorded for this clonotype. The rearrangement links TRBV12-3 or TRBV12-4 to TRBJ1-1; tentatively, D is TRBD1 (5 bases). The CDR3 is 14 amino acids. V shed 2 bases and J shed 4 bases, with 11 bases lying between them. CDR3 region: CASSLRQGVTEAFF. Written as DNA, the CDR3 is TGTGCCAGCAGTTTACGGCAGGGCGTCACTGAAGCTTTCTTT.

This rearrangement joins TRBV10-3 to TRBJ2-3; D remains ambiguous. CDR1 and CDR2 from the germline V gene are ENHRY and SYGVKD. V gave up 11 bases and J gave up 1 base, with 13 bases separating them. This CDR3 has 13 amino acids. The chain's CDR3 is CAVVKSGTDTQYF. As DNA, the CDR3 is TGTGCCGTCGTTAAATCCGGCACAGATACGCAGTATTTT.

This clonotype was counted many times. The rearrangement uses TRBV28 and TRBJ1-5, with D possibly being TRBD1 (5 bases). The ends were cut back, 3 bases at V and 2 bases at J, with 14 bases in the middle. This CDR3 is 16 amino acids long. Per germline, CDR1 MDHEN and CDR2 SYDVKM. The CDR3 region is CASSFSGLLGNQPQHF. CDR3 nucleotides: TGTGCCAGCAGTTTTTCGGGACTCCTTGGCAATCAGCCCCAGCATTTT.

This clonotype showed up many times. J is TRBJ1-2 and V is TRBV7-9; D gene uncertain. The CDR3 has 12 residues. Germline V CDR1 and CDR2: SEHNR, FQNEAQ (reference sequence). V gave up 2 bases and J gave up 7 bases, with 8 bases separating them. CDR3 nucleotide sequence: TGTGCCAGCAGCTTAAACGAGTTTGGCTACACCTTC. Residues: CASSLNEFGYTF.

A few counts support this clonotype. The CDR3 region is CASSLGRGEDGYTF. In nucleotides, the CDR3 is TGCGCCAGCAGCTTGGGCAGGGGAGAAGATGGCTACACCTTC. This sequence joins TRBV5-1 and TRBJ1-2, with D perhaps TRBD1 (6 bases). Trimming took 0 bases from V and 6 from J, leaving 12 bases between them. Germline loops: CDR1 SGHRS, CDR2 YFSETQ. The length of the CDR3 is 14 residues. Using reference TRBV5-1 and TRBJ1-2 for the parts outside the CDR3, the full variable domain is KAGVTQTPRYLIKTRGQQVTLSCSPISGHRSVSWYQQTPGQGLQFLFEYFSETQRNKGNFPGRFSGRQFSNSRSEMNVSTLELGDSALYLCASSLGRGEDGYTFGSGTRLTVV.

Points on this clonotype: Given a much more abundant clone one base away, this may be a read error. The V call is TRBV11-2, the J call TRBJ2-3; D tentatively fits TRBD1 or TRBD2 (5 bases each). The CDR3 runs 15 residues. The ends were cut back, 8 bases at V and 6 bases at J, with 21 bases in the middle. Per germline, CDR1 SGHAT and CDR2 FQNNGV. CDR3 sequence (DNA): TGTGCCAGCGGCCCCTCAAGGGGAGAGTTGGATACGCAGTATTTT. Translated: CASGPSRGELDTQYF.

This clonotype came up a few times. The chain joins TRBV7-8 to TRBJ2-1, with D unclear. The CDR3 spans 12 residues. Trimming removed 1 base from V and 8 bases from J, with 6 bases in between. Looked up from germline, CDR1 is SGHVS and CDR2 is FQNEAQ. The CDR3 spells CASSLVRYEQFF. The DNA of the CDR3 is TGTGCCAGCAGCTTAGTCAGGTATGAGCAGTTCTTC.

About this clonotype itself: A much bigger clone sits one base away, suggesting this may be a read error. V gene TRBV2 combines with J gene TRBJ2-2; possibly TRBD1 for D (6 bases). Germline CDR1 is SNHLY and CDR2 is FYNNEI. CDR3 length: 14 amino acids. In DNA, the CDR3 is TGTGCCAGCAGCGGGATGGGGGCCACCAGGGAGCTGTTTTTT. Translating it yields CASSGMGATRELFF.

This clonotype was counted a single time. J is TRBJ1-5 and V is TRBV20-1; the D gene is possibly TRBD1 (6 bases). Trimming stripped 6 bases from V and 0 bases from J, with 12 bases between. This CDR3 has 14 residues. Germline V lookup: CDR1 DFQATT, CDR2 SNEGSKA (reference sequence). Here the CDR3 DNA reads TGCAGTGCGGCCGGGGGCTATAGCAATCAGCCCCAGCATTTT. This encodes CSAAGGYSNQPQHF.